This TCR beta chain comes out of a study of T cell repertoires in aging, cancer and after chemotherapy. Looking at the study overall: The full dataset contained about 10 million TCR reads.

TCR beta rearrangements were amplified from peripheral blood genomic DNA. Overall study findings and caveats: Immunological memory after chemotherapy cannot be judged from the repertoire data. Untreated cancer patients had significantly lower blood TCR diversity than age-matched healthy donors. In cancer patients, declining TCR diversity with age involved lost richness and lost evenness.

A mixed TRB-A/B primer pool amplified rearranged TRB by multiplex touch-down PCR. TCRdb independently ran MiXCR on the multiplex PCR reads; one entry per CDR3 protein. This table holds over 3,500 distinct CDR3 sequences, about 25% found once. The CDR3 contains 16 residues. CDR1 is MNHEY, CDR2 SVGEGT, per germline. V gave up 6 bases and J gave up 4 bases; unmatched junction bases: 10. Within the sample, this clonotype is medium-sized. As yet, its antigen is unknown. The chain uses TRBV6-2 or TRBV6-3 and TRBJ2-2; 8 nucleotides align to TRBD2. The receptor's source is a human donor with a solid tumor. Sequenced: blood. CDR3 coding DNA: TGTGCCAGCAGGGGGGTAAGCGGGAGAGGCACCGGGGAGCTGTTTTTT. Its protein is CASRGVSGRGTGELFF.